The 15 T cell receptor beta chains presented below share a single source sample, sequenced in a study of graft-versus-host responses after intestinal transplantation. Graft specimens yielded both intraepithelial and lamina propria lymphocytes. Produced via immunoSEQ multiplex PCR; TCRdb's table is partial and in-frame only. This table holds approximately 37,000 clones, 87% found once. Sequenced material: ileum tissue, taken almost 210 days after intestinal transplant. These receptors were obtained from a human patient who received an intestinal transplant, so some T cells may come from the graft donor.

This rearrangement joins TRBV9 to TRBJ2-7; D gene ambiguous. Germline V gene data show CDR1 as SGDLS and CDR2 as YYNGEE. V lost 0 bases and J 6 bases, leaving 10 bases between the germline ends. The CDR3 has 13 amino acids. The DNA for the CDR3 is TGTGCCAGCAGCGTAGGTCCCAAGAGCGAGCAGTACTTC. This gives the protein CASSVGPKSEQYF.

The chain has TRBV10-1 and TRBJ2-1; a weak D match, TRBD2 (5 bases). Germline lookup yields CDR1 WNHNN and CDR2 SYGVQD (reference sequence). Trimming cost V 2 bases and J 12 bases, with 14 bases left between them. The CDR3 runs to 13 residues. This chain's CDR3 is CASSEAFKSGQFF. The CDR3 region has the DNA TGCGCCAGCAGTGAGGCCTTCAAGAGCGGGCAGTTCTTC.

The CDR3 nucleotides read TGTGCCACCAGCAGAGCGAGTGGCGGACGCTCCTACAATGAGCAGTTCTTC. Its protein product is CATSRASGGRSYNEQFF. This chain connects TRBV15 to TRBJ2-1, with D unclear. This CDR3 has 17 residues. Germline CDR1 is LNHNV and CDR2 is YYDKDF (reference sequence). V gave up 1 base and J gave up 0 bases, with 13 bases separating them.

This rearrangement joins TRBV28 to TRBJ1-2; the D gene is possibly TRBD1 (5 bases). There are 14 residues in the CDR3. The V and J ends lost 7 bases and 4 bases respectively, with 16 bases between them. CDR1 and CDR2 from the germline V gene are MDHEN and SYDVKM. CDR3 nucleotides: TGTGCCAGCAATAATATGGACACGGGCTATGGCTACACCTTC. Translating it yields CASNNMDTGYGYTF.

The CDR3, as DNA: TGCAGCGTTGAAGCCGGAGCGGCCCAGTACTTC. Protein: CSVEAGAAQYF. V usage is TRBV29-1 and J usage is TRBJ2-5, with D perhaps matching TRBD2 (5 bases). The V and J ends lost 1 base and 9 bases respectively, with 9 bases between them. Germline CDR1 SQVTM, CDR2 ANQGSEA. The CDR3 sequence is 11 residues long.

This clone appeared a single time. The gene calls are TRBV28 and TRBJ2-4; 7 bases align to TRBD1. Germline V gene lookup returns CDR1 MDHEN and CDR2 SYDVKM. The CDR3 sequence is 16 residues long. J lost 0 bases, V lost 5 bases, and 7 bases had no gene match. The CDR3 spells CASSIRQGLAKNIQYF. DNA for the CDR3: TGTGCCAGCAGTATCCGACAGGGTCTAGCCAAAAACATTCAGTACTTC.

J is TRBJ2-1 and V is TRBV7-9; possibly TRBD1 or TRBD2 for D (5 bases each). V dropped 2 bases and J dropped 6 bases, with 11 bases sitting between them. CDR1 is SEHNR and CDR2 is FQNEAQ in the germline V gene (reference sequence). CDR3 length equals 14 residues. As DNA, the CDR3 is TGTGCCAGCAGCTTAACCGGGACCACCAATGAGCAGTTCTTC. Its protein is CASSLTGTTNEQFF.

The sample holds a few counts of this clone. The rearrangement joins TRBV11-2 to TRBJ1-4; no clear D gene. The germline V and J ends were trimmed by 1 base and 0 bases, with 6 bases remaining between them. CDR1 and CDR2 from the germline V gene are SGHAT and FQNNGV. The CDR3 is 15 residues long. The CDR3 reads CASSLGQTTNEKLFF. The DNA of the CDR3 is TGTGCCAGCAGCTTAGGGCAGACAACTAATGAAAAACTGTTTTTT.

V and J are TRBV27 and TRBJ1-1; the D is unclear. This CDR3 has 16 amino acids. V was shortened by 2 bases and J by 1 base, with 14 bases between the two germline ends. Germline lookup yields CDR1 MNHEY and CDR2 SMNVEV (reference sequence). CDR3 sequence: CASSLRPPEGNTEAFF. DNA of the CDR3: TGTGCCAGCAGTTTAAGGCCGCCTGAGGGGAACACTGAAGCTTTCTTT.

This chain links TRBV10-3 with TRBJ1-2; 8 bases match TRBD1. The germline V gene has CDR1 ENHRY and CDR2 SYGVKD. The CDR3 contains 14 residues. J gave up 10 bases and V 3 bases, and 10 bases lay outside the gene matches. CDR3 sequence: CAISDGQGVNFYTF. The CDR3 nucleotides are TGTGCCATCAGTGACGGACAGGGAGTTAATTTCTACACCTTC.

Written as DNA, the CDR3 is TGTGCCAGCAGCCACGGTATGGGAAAACTGTTTTTT. It is translated as CASSHGMGKLFF. This chain links TRBV13 with TRBJ1-4; D remains unclear. CDR3 size: 12 residues. Germline values: CDR1 PRHDT, CDR2 FYEKMQ (reference sequence). Trimming removed 5 bases from V and 10 bases from J, with 11 bases in between.

CDR3 loop: CASSLTNRGNEPQHF. The CDR3 DNA is TGCGCCAGCAGCCTCACCAACAGGGGGAATGAGCCCCAGCATTTT. This chain connects TRBV4-1 to TRBJ1-5, with 8 nucleotides matching TRBD1. Trimming removed 4 bases from V and 8 bases from J; junction bases left unmatched: 10. CDR3 length: 15 residues. Germline CDR1 reads MGHRA; CDR2 reads YSYEKL.

The chain is built from TRBV30 and TRBJ2-2; D call uncertain. This CDR3 region has 14 residues. The germline V gene has CDR1 GTSNPN and CDR2 SVGIG (reference sequence). Trimming left V 7 bases short and J 0 bases short, with 12 bases between. DNA of the CDR3: TGTGCCTATATACGGCAGTCGAACACCGGGGAGCTGTTTTTT. Amino acids: CAYIRQSNTGELFF.

V and J are TRBV4-1 and TRBJ1-1; a weak D match, TRBD1 (5 bases). The CDR3 loop spans 13 amino acids. V lost 0 bases, J lost 11 bases, and 13 bases lay in between. From germline, CDR1 is MGHRA and CDR2 YSYEKL. Here the CDR3 DNA reads TGCGCCAGCAGCCAAGAAAACAGGATGGTGGCTTTCTTT. This gives the protein CASSQENRMVAFF.

The V call is TRBV7-9, the J call TRBJ2-3; D may be TRBD2 (6 bases). V lost 6 bases and J lost 4, with 14 bases in between. CDR3 length: 14 amino acids. Germline CDR1 reads SEHNR; CDR2 reads FQNEAQ (reference sequence). CDR3 residues: CASRQGEAPDTQYF. The CDR3 region has the DNA TGTGCCAGCAGACAAGGGGAGGCCCCAGATACGCAGTATTTT. The whole variable domain, remainder taken from reference TRBV7-9 and TRBJ2-3, is DTGVSQNPRHKITKRGQNVTFRCDPISEHNRLYWYRQTLGQGPEFLTYFQNEAQLEKSRLLSDRFSAERPKGSFSTLEIQRTEQGDSAMYLCASRQGEAPDTQYFGPGTRLTVL.